This record looks at one T cell receptor beta chain sequence and its context. Germline V CDR1 and CDR2: KGHSH, LQKENI. This CDR3 has 15 residues. V was pared by 3 bases and J by 4 bases, with 4 bases of the junction left unmatched. Researchers amplified the TCR beta CDR3 regions from RNA transcripts. Primed by the HTBI set, a first-round RT-PCR was run on the TCR CDR3. TCRdb re-called the multiplex PCR reads with MiXCR, one entry per CDR3 protein. The sample holds about 700,000 distinct CDR3 sequences, about 14% seen once. The PBMCs were taken from approximately 11 ml of fresh peripheral blood. The data were taken from a study of T cells in Graves' hyperthyroidism and ophthalmopathy. Study overall: Peripheral blood was taken when the disease was first diagnosed, before any treatment began.

The V and J genes are TRBV18 and TRBJ2-7, with 12 bases matching TRBD1. This clonotype originated in a woman under 30 with Graves' hyperthyroidism. The sequenced sample consisted of blood. The CDR3 region has the DNA TGTGCCAGCTCACCGAGGGGACAGGGGGCTTACGAGCAGTACTTC. This sequence encodes CASSPRGQGAYEQYF.